This TCR beta chain emerged from a study of cytomegalovirus exposure and HLA in healthy donors. With 5 bases removed from V and 2 bases from J, the gap between germline ends came to 12 bases. The CDR3 totals 14 residues. CDR1 is MNHEY and CDR2 is SMNVEV in the germline V gene (reference sequence). Use of 60 Vbeta and 13 Jbeta primers characterized the PCR. Repertoires were generated with immunoSEQ multiplex PCR, while TCRdb's copy carries only in-frame clones and drops some. The sample lists approximately 100,000 clones, around 85% occurring once. Specimen: PBMCs. This rearrangement joins TRBV27 to TRBJ1-1; no firm D call. The receptor was derived from a man in his fifties or sixties in good health and CMV-seronegative. The CDR3: CASSASGTNTEAFF. CDR3 bases: TGTGCCAGCAGTGCGTCGGGAACCAACACTGAAGCTTTCTTT.